The next 8 T cell receptor beta chains were all read from a single sample in a study of neurological immune-mediated disorders. Time point of the sample: longitudinal time-point 2. MiXCR was run by TCRdb on the 5' RACE reads, yielding one entry per CDR3 protein. Of some 87,000 distinct CDR3 sequences detected, roughly an eighth appear once; the ten largest clones hold approximately 4.5%. Input material: PBMCs. All receptors derive from a female donor with HTLV-1-associated myelopathy (HAM/TSP).

This clonotype was recorded at least ten times. The J gene is TRBJ2-5, the V gene TRBV12-3 or TRBV12-4; possible D gene TRBD1, 5 bases. The ends were cut back, 6 bases at V and 2 bases at J, with 16 bases in the middle. This CDR3 comprises 15 residues. CDR3 nucleotide sequence: TGTGCCAGCAGCAACACAGGACGGCCTCAAGAGACCCAGTACTTC. Its protein is CASSNTGRPQETQYF.

The sample holds many counts of this clonotype. The V gene is TRBV5-1, the J gene TRBJ1-6, with 8 positions matching TRBD1. V lost 7 bases, J lost 9 bases, and 12 bases stayed unmatched. The length of the CDR3 is 15 residues. Germline assignment: CDR1 SGHRS and CDR2 YFSETQ. The DNA of the CDR3 is TGCGCCAGCCAGCTCGGCGGGACAGGTGGTTCACCCCTCCACTTT. Protein sequence: CASQLGGTGGSPLHF. Using reference TRBV5-1 and TRBJ1-6 for the parts outside the CDR3, the full variable domain is KAGVTQTPRYLIKTRGQQVTLSCSPISGHRSVSWYQQTPGQGLQFLFEYFSETQRNKGNFPGRFSGRQFSNSRSEMNVSTLELGDSALYLCASQLGGTGGSPLHFGNGTRLTVT.

This clonotype was observed many times. The chain couples TRBV4-1 to TRBJ2-2; 12 bases match TRBD1. This CDR3 contains 16 residues. The V gene end was trimmed by 5 bases and the J gene end by 6 bases; junction bases not matched to a gene: 7. Per the germline V gene, CDR1 is MGHRA and CDR2 is YSYEKL. The CDR3 is CASSLSGTGGPGELFF. The DNA of the CDR3 is TGCGCCAGCAGCTTGTCCGGGACAGGGGGCCCCGGGGAGCTGTTTTTT.

A single count supports this clonotype. A much larger clone lies a single base off, so this may be a read error. This chain connects TRBV5-6 to TRBJ2-7; D unclear. The CDR3 runs 15 residues. V lost 0 bases and J 1 base, leaving 11 bases between the germline ends. Germline V gene lookup returns CDR1 SGHDT and CDR2 YYEEEE. CDR3 sequence (DNA): TGTGCCAGCAGCTTGGTCTGGGTAGGGTCCTACGAGCAGTACTTC. Its protein product is CASSLVWVGSYEQYF.

This clonotype was recorded at least ten times. The chain couples TRBV6-5 to TRBJ2-1; TRBD2 agrees at 8 bases. Looked up from germline, CDR1 is MNHEY and CDR2 is SVGAGI. The CDR3 contains 14 residues. After removal of 0 bases from V and 5 bases from J, the junction contained 0 bases not matched to a gene. The CDR3 region is CASSYSSGDNEQFF. The CDR3 DNA is TGTGCCAGCAGTTACTCTAGCGGGGACAATGAGCAGTTCTTC.

At least ten counts were recorded for this clonotype. The chain couples TRBV7-9 to TRBJ1-5; the D is unclear. The CDR3 consists of 15 residues. Trimming removed 6 bases from V and 4 bases from J, with 16 bases in between. Germline V gene sequence: CDR1 SEHNR, CDR2 FQNEAQ (reference sequence). DNA of the CDR3: TGTGCCAGCAGGTTCCCATGGGGTATTAATCAGCCCCAGCATTTT. Translated, it gives CASRFPWGINQPQHF.

This clonotype was observed at least ten times. V usage is TRBV6-5 and J usage is TRBJ1-1; D is possibly TRBD1 (6 bases). The CDR3 loop spans 14 amino acids. Germline loops: CDR1 MNHEY, CDR2 SVGAGI. Deletions cut 2 bases from V and 5 bases from J, with 12 bases between. CDR3 sequence reads: CASSYVLRGTEAFF. CDR3 sequence (DNA): TGTGCCAGCAGTTACGTCCTAAGGGGGACTGAAGCTTTCTTT.

This clonotype was detected many times. V is TRBV7-2 and J is TRBJ2-3; D may match TRBD1 or TRBD2 (6 bases each). The CDR3 is 15 amino acids. Trimming stripped 2 bases from V and 1 base from J, with 10 bases between. Germline assignment: CDR1 SGHTA and CDR2 FQGNSA. Written as DNA, the CDR3 is TGTGCCAGCAGCTTAAGAAGGGGGGGCACAGATACGCAGTATTTT. It yields the protein CASSLRRGGTDTQYF. Drawing the rest from reference TRBV7-2 and TRBJ2-3, the complete variable domain is GAGVSQSPSNKVTEKGKDVELRCDPISGHTALYWYRQSLGQGLEFLIYFQGNSAPDKSGLPSDRFSAERTGGSVSTLTIQRTQQEDSAVYLCASSLRRGGTDTQYFGPGTRLTVL.